This entry features one T cell receptor (beta chain) sequence. This entry comes from a study of blood T cell repertoires in COVID-19. Whole-study context: Donors in the United States, Italy and Spain gave samples during acute or convalescent COVID-19. In each case, the material was cDNA or gDNA derived from T cells, B-cell-depleted T cells, or PBMCs.

Clones were sequenced by immunoSEQ multiplex PCR, and TCRdb holds only the in-frame ones, with some missing. The sample contains 90,000 or so clones, around 87% of which appear only once. CDR3 length equals 14 residues. Germline V gene data show CDR1 as MDHEN and CDR2 as SYDVKM. Trimming pared 3 bases from V and 3 bases from J, leaving 12 bases between. The clonotype comes from a human donor in a cohort sampled during active COVID-19. The chain uses TRBV28 and TRBJ2-7; a possible D gene is TRBD1 (5 bases). Sequencing input: peripheral blood. CDR3: CASSFRAGRYEQYF. Here the CDR3 DNA reads TGTGCCAGCAGTTTTAGAGCAGGGCGCTACGAGCAGTACTTC.